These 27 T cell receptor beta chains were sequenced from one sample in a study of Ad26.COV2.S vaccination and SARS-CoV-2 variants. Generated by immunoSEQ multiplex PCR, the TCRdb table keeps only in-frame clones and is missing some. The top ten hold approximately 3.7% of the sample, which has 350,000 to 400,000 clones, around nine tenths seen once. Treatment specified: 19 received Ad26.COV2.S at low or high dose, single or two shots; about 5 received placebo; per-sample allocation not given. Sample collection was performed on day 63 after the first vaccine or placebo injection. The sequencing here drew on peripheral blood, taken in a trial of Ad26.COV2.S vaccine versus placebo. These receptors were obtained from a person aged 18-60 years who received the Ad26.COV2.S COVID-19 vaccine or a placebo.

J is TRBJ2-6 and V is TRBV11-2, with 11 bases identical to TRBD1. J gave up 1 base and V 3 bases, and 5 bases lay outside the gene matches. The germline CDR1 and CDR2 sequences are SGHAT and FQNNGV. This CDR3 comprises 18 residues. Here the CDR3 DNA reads TGTGCCAGCAGCTTTGGGACAGGGGGAGGATCTGGGGCCAACGTCCTGACTTTC. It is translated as CASSFGTGGGSGANVLTF.

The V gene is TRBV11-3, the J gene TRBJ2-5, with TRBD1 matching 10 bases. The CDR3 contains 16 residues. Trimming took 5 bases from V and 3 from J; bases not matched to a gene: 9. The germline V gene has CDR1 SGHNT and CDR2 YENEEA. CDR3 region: CASSVSAGTGEETQYF. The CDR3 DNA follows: TGTGCCAGCAGCGTATCGGCCGGGACAGGGGAAGAGACCCAGTACTTC. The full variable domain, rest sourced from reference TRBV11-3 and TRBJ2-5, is EAGVVQSPRYKIIEKKQPVAFWCNPISGHNTLYWYLQNLGQGPELLIRYENEEAVDDSQLPKDRFSAERLKGVDSTLKIQPAELGDSAVYLCASSVSAGTGEETQYFGPGTRLLVL.

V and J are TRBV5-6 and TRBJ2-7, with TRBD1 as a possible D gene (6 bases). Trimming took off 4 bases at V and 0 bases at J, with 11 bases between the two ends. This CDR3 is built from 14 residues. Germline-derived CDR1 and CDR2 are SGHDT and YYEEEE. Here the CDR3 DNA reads TGTGCCAGCAGCCTCGGACAGAGCTCCTACGAGCAGTACTTC. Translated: CASSLGQSSYEQYF.

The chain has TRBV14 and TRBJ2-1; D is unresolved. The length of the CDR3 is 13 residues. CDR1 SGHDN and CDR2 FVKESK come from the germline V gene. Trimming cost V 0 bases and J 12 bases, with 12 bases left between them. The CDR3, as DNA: TGTGCCAGCAGCCAAGATTGGGCAGGATGGCAGTTCTTC. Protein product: CASSQDWAGWQFF.

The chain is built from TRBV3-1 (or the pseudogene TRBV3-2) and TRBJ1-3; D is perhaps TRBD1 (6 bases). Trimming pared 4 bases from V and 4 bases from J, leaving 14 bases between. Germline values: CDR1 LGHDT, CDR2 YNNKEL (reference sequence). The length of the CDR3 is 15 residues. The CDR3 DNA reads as TGTGCCAGCAGCCCTTGGGTAGGGGGAGGAAACACCATATATTTT. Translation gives CASSPWVGGGNTIYF.

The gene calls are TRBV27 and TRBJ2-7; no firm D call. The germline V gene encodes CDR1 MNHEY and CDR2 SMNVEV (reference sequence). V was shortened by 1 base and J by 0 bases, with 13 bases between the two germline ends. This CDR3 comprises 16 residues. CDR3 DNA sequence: TGTGCCAGCAGTTTATGGGATGGGTTAAGCTCCTACGAGCAGTACTTC. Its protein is CASSLWDGLSSYEQYF.

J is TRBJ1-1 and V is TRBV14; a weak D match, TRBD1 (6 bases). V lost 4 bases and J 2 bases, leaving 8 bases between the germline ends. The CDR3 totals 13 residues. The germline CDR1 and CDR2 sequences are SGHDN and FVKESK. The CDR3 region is CASSPDSNTEAFF. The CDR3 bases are TGTGCCAGCAGCCCGGACAGTAACACTGAAGCTTTCTTT. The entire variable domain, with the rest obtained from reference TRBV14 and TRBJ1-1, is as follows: EAGVTQFPSHSVIEKGQTVTLRCDPISGHDNLYWYRRVMGKEIKFLLHFVKESKQDESGMPNNRFLAERTGGTYSTLKVQPAELEDSGVYFCASSPDSNTEAFFGQGTRLTVV.

The CDR3 DNA sequence: TGTGCCGGCTCGGGACCCAGCTACAATGAGCAGTTCTTC. It codes for CAGSGPSYNEQFF. The chain employs TRBV12-3 or TRBV12-4 and TRBJ2-1; either TRBD1 or TRBD2 may fit D (5 bases each). V was cut by 11 bases and J by 3 bases, with 14 bases left in between. This CDR3 contains 13 residues.

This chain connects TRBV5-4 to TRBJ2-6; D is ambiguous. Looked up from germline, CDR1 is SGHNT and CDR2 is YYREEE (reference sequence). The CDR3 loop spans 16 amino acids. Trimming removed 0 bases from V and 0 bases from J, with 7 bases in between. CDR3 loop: CASSLGHSSGANVLTF. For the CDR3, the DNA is TGTGCCAGCAGCTTGGGCCACAGCTCTGGGGCCAACGTCCTGACTTTC.

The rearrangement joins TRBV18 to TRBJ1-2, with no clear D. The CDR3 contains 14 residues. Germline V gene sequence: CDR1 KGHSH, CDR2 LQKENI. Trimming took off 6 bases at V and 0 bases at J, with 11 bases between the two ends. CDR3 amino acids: CASSPTPTNYGYTF. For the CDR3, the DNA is TGTGCCAGCTCCCCGACACCTACTAACTATGGCTACACCTTC.

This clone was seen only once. The CDR3 coding sequence is TGTGCCAGCAGCTTACCCACCGGGGAGCTGTTTTTT. It yields the protein CASSLPTGELFF. This rearrangement joins TRBV7-2 to TRBJ2-2; D is uncertain. Trimming stripped 2 bases from V and 4 bases from J, with 2 bases between. The CDR3 covers 12 residues. The V gene's germline CDR1 is SGHTA and CDR2 FQGNSA.

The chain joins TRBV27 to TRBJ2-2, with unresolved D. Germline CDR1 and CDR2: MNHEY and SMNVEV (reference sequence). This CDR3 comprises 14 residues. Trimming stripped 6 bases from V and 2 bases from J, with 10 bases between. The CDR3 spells CASRVRPNTGELFF. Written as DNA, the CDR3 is TGTGCCAGCAGAGTCCGGCCCAACACCGGGGAGCTGTTTTTT.

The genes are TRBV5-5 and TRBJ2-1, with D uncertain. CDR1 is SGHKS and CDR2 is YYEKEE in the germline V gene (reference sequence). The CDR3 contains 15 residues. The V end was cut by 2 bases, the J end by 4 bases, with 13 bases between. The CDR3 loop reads CASSLAGSPYNEQFF. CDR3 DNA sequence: TGTGCCAGCAGCTTAGCCGGCTCGCCTTACAATGAGCAGTTCTTC.

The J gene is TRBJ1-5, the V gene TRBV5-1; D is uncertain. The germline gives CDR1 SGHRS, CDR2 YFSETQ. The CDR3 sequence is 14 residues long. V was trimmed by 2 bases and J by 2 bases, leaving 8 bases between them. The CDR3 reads CASSLTAGNQPQHF. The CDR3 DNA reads TGCGCCAGCAGCTTAACAGCTGGCAATCAGCCCCAGCATTTT.

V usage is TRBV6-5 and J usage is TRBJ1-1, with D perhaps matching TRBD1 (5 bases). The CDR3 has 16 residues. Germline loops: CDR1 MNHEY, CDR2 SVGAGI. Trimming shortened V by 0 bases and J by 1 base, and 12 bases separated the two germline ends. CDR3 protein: CASSYSEGRWNTEAFF. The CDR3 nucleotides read TGTGCCAGCAGTTACTCTGAGGGGAGGTGGAACACTGAAGCTTTCTTT.

The CDR3 spells CASKTGSNQPQHF. The CDR3 coding sequence is TGTGCCAGCAAGACAGGTAGCAATCAGCCCCAGCATTTT. V usage is TRBV2 and J usage is TRBJ1-5; D may be TRBD1 (6 bases). Per the germline V gene, CDR1 is SNHLY and CDR2 is FYNNEI. CDR3 size: 13 residues. The germline V and J ends were trimmed by 7 bases and 0 bases, with 7 bases remaining between them.

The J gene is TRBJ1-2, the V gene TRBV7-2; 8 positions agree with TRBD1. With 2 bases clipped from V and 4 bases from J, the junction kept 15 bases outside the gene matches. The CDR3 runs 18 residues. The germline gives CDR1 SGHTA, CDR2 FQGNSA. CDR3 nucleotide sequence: TGTGCCAGCAGCTTATCCCCGATGAGACAGGGGAACCCCTATGGCTACACCTTC. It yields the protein CASSLSPMRQGNPYGYTF.

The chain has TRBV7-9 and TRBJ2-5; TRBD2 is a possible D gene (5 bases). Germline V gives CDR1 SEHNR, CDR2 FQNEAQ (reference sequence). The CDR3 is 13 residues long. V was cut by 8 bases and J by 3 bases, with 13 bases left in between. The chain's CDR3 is CASPILEEETQYF. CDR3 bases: TGTGCCAGCCCTATTTTGGAGGAAGAGACCCAGTACTTC. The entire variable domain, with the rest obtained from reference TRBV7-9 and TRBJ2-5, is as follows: DTGVSQNPRHKITKRGQNVTFRCDPISEHNRLYWYRQTLGQGPEFLTYFQNEAQLEKSRLLSDRFSAERPKGSFSTLEIQRTEQGDSAMYLCASPILEEETQYFGPGTRLLVL.

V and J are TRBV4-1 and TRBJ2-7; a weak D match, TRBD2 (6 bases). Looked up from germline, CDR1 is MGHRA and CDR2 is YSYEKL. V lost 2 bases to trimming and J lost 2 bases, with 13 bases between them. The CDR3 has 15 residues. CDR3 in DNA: TGCGCCAGCAGCCAAACCGGGACTTCTCCCTACGAGCAGTACTTC. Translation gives CASSQTGTSPYEQYF.

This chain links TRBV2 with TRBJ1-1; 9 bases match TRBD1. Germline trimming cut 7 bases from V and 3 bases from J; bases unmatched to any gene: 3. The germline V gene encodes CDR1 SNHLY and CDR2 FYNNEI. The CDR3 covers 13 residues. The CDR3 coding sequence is TGTGCCAGCACTGACAGGGGGGACACTGAAGCTTTCTTT. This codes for CASTDRGDTEAFF. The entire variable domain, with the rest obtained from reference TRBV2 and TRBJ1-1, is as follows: EPEVTQTPSHQVTQMGQEVILRCVPISNHLYFYWYRQILGQKVEFLVSFYNNEISEKSEIFDDQFSVERPDGSNFTLKIRSTKLEDSAMYFCASTDRGDTEAFFGQGTRLTVV.

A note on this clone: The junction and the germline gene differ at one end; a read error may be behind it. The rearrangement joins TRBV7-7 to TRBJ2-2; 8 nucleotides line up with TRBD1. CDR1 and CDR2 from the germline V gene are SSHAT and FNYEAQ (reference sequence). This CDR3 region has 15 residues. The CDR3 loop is CASSSATGAGGELFF. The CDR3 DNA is TGTGCTAGCAGTTCGGCGACAGGGGCGGGCGGGGAGCTGTTTTTT.

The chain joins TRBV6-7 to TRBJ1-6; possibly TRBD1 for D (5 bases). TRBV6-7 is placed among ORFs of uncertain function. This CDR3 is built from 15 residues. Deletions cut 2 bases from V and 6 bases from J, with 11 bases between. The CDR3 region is CASSYRDFLNSPLHF. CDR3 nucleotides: TGTGCCAGCAGTTACCGGGACTTCCTTAATTCACCCCTCCACTTT.

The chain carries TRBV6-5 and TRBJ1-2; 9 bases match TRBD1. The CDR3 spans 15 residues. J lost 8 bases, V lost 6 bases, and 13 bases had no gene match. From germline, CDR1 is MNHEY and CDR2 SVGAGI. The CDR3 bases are TGTGCCAGCAGGACCGGACAGGGGCTGAGAAAAGGCTACACCTTC. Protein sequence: CASRTGQGLRKGYTF.

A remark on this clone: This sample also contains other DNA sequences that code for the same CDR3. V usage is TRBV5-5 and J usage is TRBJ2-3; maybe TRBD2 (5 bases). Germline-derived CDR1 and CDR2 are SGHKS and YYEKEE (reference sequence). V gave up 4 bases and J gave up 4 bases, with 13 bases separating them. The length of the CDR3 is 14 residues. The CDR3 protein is CASSLRLAPDTQYF. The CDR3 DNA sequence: TGTGCCAGCAGCCTCCGCCTAGCACCAGATACGCAGTATTTT.

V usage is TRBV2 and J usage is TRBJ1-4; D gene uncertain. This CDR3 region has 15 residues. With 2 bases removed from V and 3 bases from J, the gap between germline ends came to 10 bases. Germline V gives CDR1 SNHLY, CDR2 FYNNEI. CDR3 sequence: CASSESDVANEKLFF. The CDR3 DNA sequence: TGTGCCAGCAGTGAATCGGATGTAGCTAATGAAAAACTGTTTTTT.

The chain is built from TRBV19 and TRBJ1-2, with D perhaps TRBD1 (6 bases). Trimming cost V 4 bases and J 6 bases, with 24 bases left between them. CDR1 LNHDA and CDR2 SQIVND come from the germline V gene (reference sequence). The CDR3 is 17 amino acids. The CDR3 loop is CASSTGTRPFGENGYTF. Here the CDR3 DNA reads TGTGCCAGTAGTACCGGGACAAGGCCCTTTGGGGAGAATGGCTACACCTTC.

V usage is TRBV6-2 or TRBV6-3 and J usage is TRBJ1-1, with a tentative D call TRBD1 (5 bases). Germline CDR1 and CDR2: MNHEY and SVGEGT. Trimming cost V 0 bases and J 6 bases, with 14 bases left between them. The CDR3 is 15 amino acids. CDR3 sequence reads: CASSYSSLRGAEAFF. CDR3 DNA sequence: TGTGCCAGCAGTTACTCTAGCCTAAGGGGCGCTGAAGCTTTCTTT.